Listed below are T cell receptor beta chains from one sample, sequenced in a study of cytotoxic CD8 clonotypes in ibrutinib-treated CLL. Using immunoSEQ multiplex PCR, the repertoire was profiled, and TCRdb retains in-frame clones only, with some absent. The sample consists of 110,000 to 150,000 clones, 76% of them appearing once. Sequenced material: PBMCs, taken after 24 months of ibrutinib treatment. The source is a human donor with chronic lymphocytic leukemia. CDR3s include the opening cysteine and the closing phenylalanine or tryptophan. The D gene is left open where the match is weak. Expanded clones get a size class; other rows say once, few or many, or leave the size out.

size: .
J: TRBJ2-5
D: .
V: TRBV9
CDR3: CASSPRGGTAQETQYF
DNA: TGTGCCAGCAGCCCACGAGGGGGGACAGCCCAAGAGACCCAGTACTTC

size: .
J: TRBJ1-1
D: .
V: TRBV7-8
CDR3: CASSLGWEAFF
DNA: TGTGCCAGCAGCTTAGGGTGGGAAGCTTTCTTT

size: .
J: TRBJ1-4
D: .
V: TRBV29-1
CDR3: CGVGLGTGEKLFF
DNA: TGCGGCGTTGGTCTAGGGACCGGTGAAAAACTGTTTTTT

size: many
J: TRBJ1-5
D: TRBD1
V: TRBV19
CDR3: CATEQGSEQPQHF
DNA: TGTGCCACAGAACAGGGGTCCGAACAGCCCCAGCATTTT

size: few
J: TRBJ1-5
D: .
V: TRBV6-5
CDR3: CASSSPFKQPQHF
DNA: TGTGCCAGCAGTTCTCCCTTCAAACAGCCCCAGCATTTT

size: .
J: TRBJ2-1
D: .
V: TRBV7-2
CDR3: CASSLPHTYNEQFF
DNA: TGTGCCAGCAGCTTGCCTCACACCTACAATGAGCAGTTCTTC

size: .
J: TRBJ2-7
D: .
V: TRBV18
CDR3: CASSQDPGSYEQYF
DNA: TGTGCCAGCTCACAGGACCCAGGATCCTACGAGCAGTACTTC

size: .
J: TRBJ2-1
D: TRBD2
V: TRBV4-2
CDR3: CASSPRRDYSIGEQFF
DNA: TGTGCCAGCAGCCCAAGGCGGGACTACTCTATAGGTGAGCAGTTCTTC

size: few
J: TRBJ1-6
D: TRBD1
V: TRBV2
CDR3: CASGQGNNSPLHF
DNA: TGTGCCAGCGGACAGGGGAATAATTCACCCCTCCACTTT

size: .
J: TRBJ2-3
D: .
V: TRBV7-3
CDR3: CASSSGDLNTQYF
DNA: TGTGCCAGCAGCTCGGGGGACCTCAATACGCAGTATTTT

size: .
J: TRBJ1-1
D: TRBD1
V: TRBV27
CDR3: CASSVLQGVFSTEAFF
DNA: TGTGCCAGCAGTGTTCTACAGGGGGTATTTAGCACTGAAGCTTTCTTT

size: .
J: TRBJ2-5
D: .
V: TRBV5-1
CDR3: CASSPGPPAPQYF
DNA: TGCGCCAGCAGCCCCGGACCGCCGGCTCCCCAGTACTTC